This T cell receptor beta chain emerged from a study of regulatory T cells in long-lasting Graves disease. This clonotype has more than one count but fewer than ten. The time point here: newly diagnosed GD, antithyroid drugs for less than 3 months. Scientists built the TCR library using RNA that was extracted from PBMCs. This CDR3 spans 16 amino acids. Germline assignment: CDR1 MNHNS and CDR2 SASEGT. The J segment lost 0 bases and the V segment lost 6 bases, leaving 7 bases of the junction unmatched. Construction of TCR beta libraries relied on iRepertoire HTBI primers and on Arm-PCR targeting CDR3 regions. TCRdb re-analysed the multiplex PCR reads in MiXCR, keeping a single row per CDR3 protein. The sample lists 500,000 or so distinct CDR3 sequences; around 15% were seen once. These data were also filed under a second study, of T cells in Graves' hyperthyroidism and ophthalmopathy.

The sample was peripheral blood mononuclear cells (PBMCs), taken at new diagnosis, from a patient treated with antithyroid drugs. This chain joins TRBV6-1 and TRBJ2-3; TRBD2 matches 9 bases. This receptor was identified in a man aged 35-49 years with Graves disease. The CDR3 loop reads CASRSASGVSTDTQYF. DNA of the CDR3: TGTGCCAGCAGGTCGGCTAGCGGGGTTAGCACAGATACGCAGTATTTT.